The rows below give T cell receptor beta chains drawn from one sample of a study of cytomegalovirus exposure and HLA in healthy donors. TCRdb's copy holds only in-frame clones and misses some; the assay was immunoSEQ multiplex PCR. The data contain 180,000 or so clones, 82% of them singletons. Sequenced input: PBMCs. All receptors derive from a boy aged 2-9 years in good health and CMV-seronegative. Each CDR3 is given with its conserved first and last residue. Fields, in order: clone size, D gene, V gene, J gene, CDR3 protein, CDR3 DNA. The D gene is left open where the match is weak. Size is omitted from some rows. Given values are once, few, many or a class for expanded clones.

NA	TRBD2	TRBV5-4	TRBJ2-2	CASSTGGSNTGELFF	TGTGCCAGCAGCACCGGGGGGTCGAACACCGGGGAGCTGTTTTTT
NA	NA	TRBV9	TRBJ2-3	CASSVGNSLITDTQYF	TGTGCCAGCAGCGTAGGAAACTCCTTAATCACAGATACGCAGTATTTT
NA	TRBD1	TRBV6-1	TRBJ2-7	CASSEYPRDRSSYEQYF	TGTGCCAGCAGTGAATATCCCCGGGACAGGAGCTCCTACGAGCAGTACTTC
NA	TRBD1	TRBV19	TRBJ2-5	CASSYRGPEETQYF	TGTGCCAGTAGTTACAGGGGGCCGGAGGAGACCCAGTACTTC
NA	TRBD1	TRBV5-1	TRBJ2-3	CASSLGDRGQDTQYF	TGCGCCAGCAGCTTGGGGGACAGAGGGCAAGATACGCAGTATTTT
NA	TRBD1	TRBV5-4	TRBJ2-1	CASSGPAGTVTNEQFF	TGTGCCAGCAGCGGCCCGGCCGGGACAGTCACCAATGAGCAGTTCTTC
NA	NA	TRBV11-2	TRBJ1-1	CASSSGGQNTEAFF	TGTGCCAGCAGCTCGGGGGGGCAGAACACTGAAGCTTTCTTT
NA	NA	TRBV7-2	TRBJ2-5	CASSFSTGTSQETQYF	TGTGCCAGCAGCTTTAGTACGGGGACTTCACAAGAGACCCAGTACTTC
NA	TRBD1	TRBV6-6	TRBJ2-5	CASSRGQGGQETQYF	TGTGCCAGCAGTCGCGGACAGGGAGGACAAGAGACCCAGTACTTC
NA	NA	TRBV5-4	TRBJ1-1	CASSLAQTGNTEAFF	TGTGCCAGCAGCTTGGCGCAGACGGGGAACACTGAAGCTTTCTTT
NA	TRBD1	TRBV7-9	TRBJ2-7	CASSYRTGGAWPYEQYF	TGTGCCAGCAGCTATAGGACAGGGGGCGCGTGGCCCTACGAGCAGTACTTC
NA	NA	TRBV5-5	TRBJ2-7	CASSLDQGGYEQYF	TGTGCCAGCAGCTTGGATCAGGGGGGCTACGAGCAGTACTTC
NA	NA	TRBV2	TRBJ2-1	CASSRTGSSYNEQFF	TGTGCCAGCAGTCGAACAGGGAGCTCCTACAATGAGCAGTTCTTC
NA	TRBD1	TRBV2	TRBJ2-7	CASSEGGTGDEQYF	TGTGCCAGCAGTGAAGGGGGGACAGGGGACGAGCAGTACTTC
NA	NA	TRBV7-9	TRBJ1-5	CASSSGQNQPQHF	TGTGCCAGCAGCTCTGGACAAAATCAGCCCCAGCATTTT
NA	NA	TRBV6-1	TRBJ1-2	CASILTLSNYGYTF	TGTGCCAGCATTCTGACACTTTCTAACTATGGCTACACCTTC
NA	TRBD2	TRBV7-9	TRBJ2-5	CASTFSQATSGIETQYF	TGTGCCAGCACCTTTTCCCAGGCGACTAGCGGGATAGAGACCCAGTACTTC
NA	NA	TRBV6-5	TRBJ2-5	CASSYSGTLVETQYF	TGTGCCAGCAGTTACTCCGGGACTCTTGTAGAGACCCAGTACTTC
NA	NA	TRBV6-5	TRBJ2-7	CTSSHRDSSYEQYF	TGTACCAGCAGTCACCGGGATTCTTCCTACGAGCAGTACTTC
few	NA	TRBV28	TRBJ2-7	CASRQVPYEQYF	TGTGCCAGCAGACAGGTCCCCTACGAGCAGTACTTC
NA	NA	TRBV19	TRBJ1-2	CASSLYRVGTEYYGYTF	TGTGCCAGTAGTCTTTACAGGGTGGGAACGGAGTACTATGGCTACACCTTC
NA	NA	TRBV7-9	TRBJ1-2	CASSRTDNYGYTF	TGTGCCAGCAGCCGGACAGACAACTATGGCTACACCTTC
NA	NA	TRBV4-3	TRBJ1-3	CASSQRSSGSGNTIYF	TGCGCCAGCAGCCAAAGGAGTTCGGGCTCTGGAAACACCATATATTTT
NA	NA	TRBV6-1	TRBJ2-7	CASLSRSGNTYEQYF	TGTGCCAGCCTTTCCCGGTCAGGGAACACCTACGAGCAGTACTTC
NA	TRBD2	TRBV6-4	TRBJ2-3	CASSELASGGAWGDTQYF	TGTGCCAGCAGTGAATTGGCTAGCGGGGGGGCGTGGGGAGATACGCAGTATTTT
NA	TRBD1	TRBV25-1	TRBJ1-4	CASSGRDRGEWGEKLFF	TGTGCCAGCAGTGGCCGGGACAGGGGGGAGTGGGGTGAAAAACTGTTTTTT
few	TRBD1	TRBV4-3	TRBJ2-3	CASSHEDRTYEGAQYF	TGCGCCAGCAGCCACGAGGACAGGACTTACGAGGGGGCGCAGTATTTT
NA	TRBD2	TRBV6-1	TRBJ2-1	CASSESLLAGGWVQFF	TGTGCCAGCAGTGAATCCCTGCTAGCGGGGGGGTGGGTGCAGTTCTTC
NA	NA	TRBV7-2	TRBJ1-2	CASSLAAGGSYGYTF	TGTGCCAGCAGCTTAGCGGCTGGCGGAAGCTATGGCTACACCTTC
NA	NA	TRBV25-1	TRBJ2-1	CASSERQNSYNEQFF	TGTGCCAGCAGTGAGAGACAGAACTCCTACAATGAGCAGTTCTTC
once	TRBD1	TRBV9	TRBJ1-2	CASSGGAGGGYTF	TGTGCCAGCAGCGGAGGGGCAGGGGGTGGCTACACCTTC
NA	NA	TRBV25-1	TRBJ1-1	CASSEPRGSSTEAFF	TGTGCCAGCAGTGAACCTCGAGGGAGTTCCACTGAAGCTTTCTTT
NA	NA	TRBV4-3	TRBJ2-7	CASSQGAATTYEQYF	TGCGCCAGCAGCCAAGGCGCAGCGACTACCTACGAGCAGTACTTC
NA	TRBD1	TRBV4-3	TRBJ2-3	CASSQRDRDTQYF	TGCGCCAGCAGCCAGCGGGACAGGGATACGCAGTATTTT
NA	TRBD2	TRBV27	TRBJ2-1	CASSSSLAGGPDNEQFF	TGTGCCAGCAGTTCCTCCCTAGCGGGGGGGCCCGACAATGAGCAGTTCTTC
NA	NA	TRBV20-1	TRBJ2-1	CSANGNNEQFF	TGCAGTGCTAACGGGAACAATGAGCAGTTCTTC
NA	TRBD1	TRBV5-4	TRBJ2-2	CASRAGTGGFTGELFF	TGTGCCAGCAGGGCCGGGACAGGGGGTTTCACCGGGGAGCTGTTTTTT
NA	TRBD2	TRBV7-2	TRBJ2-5	CASSLIAGGETQYF	TGTGCCAGCAGCTTAATAGCGGGGGGTGAGACCCAGTACTTC
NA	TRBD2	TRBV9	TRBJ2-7	CASSHNQLAGDYEQYF	TGTGCCAGCAGCCACAATCAACTAGCGGGGGACTACGAGCAGTACTTC
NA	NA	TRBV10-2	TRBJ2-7	CASSEPAGLAHEQYF	TGCGCCAGCAGTGAGCCTGCGGGACTTGCCCACGAGCAGTACTTC
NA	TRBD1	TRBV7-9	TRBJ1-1	CASSALPGQGTMNTEAFF	TGTGCCAGCAGCGCCCTCCCGGGACAGGGGACCATGAACACTGAAGCTTTCTTT
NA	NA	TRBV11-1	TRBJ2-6	CASSMSSGANVLTF	TGTGCCAGCAGCATGAGCTCTGGGGCCAACGTCCTGACTTTC
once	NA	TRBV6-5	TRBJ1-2	CASSSRPTGGYTF	TGTGCCAGCAGCTCCCGCCCCACGGGGGGCTACACCTTC
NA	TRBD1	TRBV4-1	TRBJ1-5	CASSTRQGLNQPQHF	TGCGCCAGCAGCACCAGACAGGGACTCAATCAGCCCCAGCATTTT
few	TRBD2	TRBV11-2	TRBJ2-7	CASSLSGGFAYEQYF	TGTGCCAGCAGCTTGAGCGGGGGTTTTGCCTACGAGCAGTACTTC
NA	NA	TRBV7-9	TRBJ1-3	CASSTSSGNTIYF	TGTGCCAGCAGCACGAGCTCTGGAAACACCATATATTTT
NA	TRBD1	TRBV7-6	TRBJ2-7	CASSQGTGVNYEQYF	TGTGCCAGCAGCCAGGGGACAGGGGTGAACTACGAGCAGTACTTC
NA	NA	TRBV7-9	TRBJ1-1	CASSLVLGADTEAFF	TGTGCCAGCAGCTTAGTACTGGGGGCGGACACTGAAGCTTTCTTT
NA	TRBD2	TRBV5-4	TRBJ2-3	CASSFGLAGFSDTQYF	TGTGCCAGCAGCTTCGGACTAGCGGGGTTTTCAGATACGCAGTATTTT
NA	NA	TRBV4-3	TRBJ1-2	CASSQENFGLDTAGGYTF	TGCGCCAGCAGCCAAGAAAATTTCGGGTTGGACACCGCGGGGGGCTACACCTTC
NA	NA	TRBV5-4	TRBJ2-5	CASSLPRVGETQYF	TGTGCCAGCAGCTTGCCCAGGGTTGGAGAGACCCAGTACTTC